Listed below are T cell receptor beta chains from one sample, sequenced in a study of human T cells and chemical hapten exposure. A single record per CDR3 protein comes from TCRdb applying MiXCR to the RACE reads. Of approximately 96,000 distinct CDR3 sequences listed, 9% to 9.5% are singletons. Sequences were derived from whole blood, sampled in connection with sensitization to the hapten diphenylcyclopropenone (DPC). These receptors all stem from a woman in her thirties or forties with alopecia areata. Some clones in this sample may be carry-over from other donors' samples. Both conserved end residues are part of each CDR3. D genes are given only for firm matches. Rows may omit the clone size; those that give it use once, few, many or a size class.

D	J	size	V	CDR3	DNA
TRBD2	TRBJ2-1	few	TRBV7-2	CASSLPTSGPYNEQFF	TGTGCCAGCAGCCTCCCGACTAGCGGGCCATACAATGAGCAGTTCTTC
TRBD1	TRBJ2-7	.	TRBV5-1	CASSSQGATWEQYF	TGCGCCAGCAGCTCCCAGGGGGCGACTTGGGAGCAGTACTTC
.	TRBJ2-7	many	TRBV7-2	CASSALPGVSYEQYF	TGTGCCAGCAGCGCCTTGCCGGGGGTTTCCTACGAGCAGTACTTC
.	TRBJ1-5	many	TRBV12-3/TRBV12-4	CASSLTVYGPQHF	TGTGCCAGCAGTTTGACCGTCTATGGGCCCCAGCATTTT
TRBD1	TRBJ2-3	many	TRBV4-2	CASSPSGQGGTDTQYF	TGTGCCAGCAGCCCTTCGGGACAGGGAGGGACAGATACGCAGTATTTT
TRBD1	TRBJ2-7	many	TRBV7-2	CASSLEGTGVGEQYF	TGTGCCAGCAGCTTAGAAGGGACAGGGGTAGGGGAGCAGTACTTC
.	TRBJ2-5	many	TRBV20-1	CSARDPMRETQYF	TGCAGTGCTAGAGATCCGATGAGGGAGACCCAGTACTTC
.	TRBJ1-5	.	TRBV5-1	CASSLADNQPRHF	TGCGCCAGCAGCTTGGCAGATAATCAGCCCCGGCATTTT
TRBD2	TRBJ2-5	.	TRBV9	CASSTSGSSETQYF	TGTGCCAGCAGCACTAGCGGGAGCTCGGAGACCCAGTACTTC
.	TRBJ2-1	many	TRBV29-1	CSVEGGGSSYNEQFF	TGCAGCGTTGAAGGAGGGGGAAGCTCCTACAATGAGCAGTTCTTC
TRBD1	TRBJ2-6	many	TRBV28	CASRPIQGAAGANVLTF	TGTGCCAGCAGACCGATACAGGGGGCGGCCGGGGCCAACGTCCTGACTTTC
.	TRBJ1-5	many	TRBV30	CAWSPRGGINQPQHF	TGTGCCTGGAGTCCCCGCGGGGGGATCAATCAGCCCCAGCATTTT
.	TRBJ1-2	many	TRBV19	CASSLTGTSDYGYTF	TGTGCCAGTAGCTTAACCGGGACATCAGACTATGGCTACACCTTC
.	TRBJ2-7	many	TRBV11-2	CASSSGIYEQYF	TGTGCCAGCAGCTCAGGGATTTACGAGCAGTACTTC
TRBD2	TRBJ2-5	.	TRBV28	CASSPSGSWAETQYF	TGTGCCAGCAGCCCGAGCGGGAGCTGGGCAGAGACCCAGTACTTC
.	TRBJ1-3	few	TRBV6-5	CASRPGRISGNTIYF	TGTGCCAGCAGACCCGGACGGATCTCTGGAAACACCATATATTTT
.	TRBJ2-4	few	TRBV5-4	CASSRPEGVAKNIQYF	TGTGCCAGCAGCAGACCAGAGGGGGTAGCCAAAAACATTCAGTACTTC
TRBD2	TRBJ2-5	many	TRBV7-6	CASSTTSGTGETQYF	TGTGCCAGCAGCACGACTAGCGGGACTGGTGAGACCCAGTACTTC
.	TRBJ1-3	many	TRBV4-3	CASSLSSGNTIYF	TGCGCCAGCAGCCTGAGCTCTGGAAACACCATATATTTT
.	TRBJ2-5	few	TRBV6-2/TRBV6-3	CASSYAPGRSQETQYF	TGTGCCAGCAGTTACGCACCGGGACGGAGCCAAGAGACCCAGTACTTC
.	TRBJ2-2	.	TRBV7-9	CASSGTGELFF	TGTGCCAGCAGCGGGACCGGGGAGCTGTTTTTT
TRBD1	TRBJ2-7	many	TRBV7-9	CASSSMRGTGIYEQYF	TGTGCCAGCAGCTCAATGAGGGGGACAGGGATTTACGAGCAGTACTTC
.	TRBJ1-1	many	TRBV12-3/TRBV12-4	CASRPAAIMNTEAFF	TGTGCCAGCAGACCCGCCGCGATTATGAACACTGAAGCTTTCTTT